Described below is a single TCR beta chain sequence and its context. These data come from a study of T cell responses to AZD1222 COVID-19 vaccine. Sequenced by immunoSEQ multiplex PCR; TCRdb stores in-frame clones only, minus some. The sample carries 150,000 or so clones, just under 95% recorded once. V was cut by 0 bases and J by 10 bases, with 22 bases left in between. CDR3 length: 18 amino acids. Germline V gene data show CDR1 as MNHEY and CDR2 as SVGEGT. The clonotype originates from an adult in good health. The V gene is TRBV6-2 or TRBV6-3, the J gene TRBJ1-6; D ambiguous. Sample: peripheral blood, taken on day 0 of AZD1222 vaccination. Written as DNA, the CDR3 is TGTGCCAGCAGTTACTCGATTCTTCTCGAACAGCCAGGCTCACCCCTCCACTTT. Protein sequence: CASSYSILLEQPGSPLHF.